This TCR beta chain was documented in a study of T cell repertoires in cytomegalovirus infection. Study context: An indication of both CMV infection and matching HLA type came from public TCR beta signatures.

Regarding the study as a whole: HLA-C-restricted CMV-specific TCR beta clonotypes prevailed in the ex vivo response. The study identified carriers of CMV plus the relevant HLA from cumulative public TCR beta family frequency.

Trimming cost V 5 bases and J 4 bases, with 19 bases left between them. The germline V gene encodes CDR1 MDHEN and CDR2 SYDVKM. There are 16 residues in the CDR3. About this clonotype itself: Its target is unknown.

TCRdb analysed the reads with MiXCR anew, one entry per CDR3 protein. The top ten hold 6.5% to 10% of the sample, which has around 630,000 distinct CDR3 sequences, roughly 26% seen once. This clonotype was sampled from a human donor in good health (CMV status not recorded). Some clones in this sample may be carry-over from other donors' samples. The gene calls are TRBV28 and TRBJ2-3, with D possibly being TRBD1 or TRBD2 (5 bases each). Input material: CD8+ T cells from PBMCs. The CDR3 loop reads CASSESGPLGSDTQYF. The CDR3, as DNA: TGTGCCAGCAGTGAGTCGGGACCTCTAGGATCAGATACGCAGTATTTT.